This paragraph covers one T cell receptor (beta chain) sequence. Its antigen is unidentified. Second-dose recipients at about 4 or about 12 weeks were treated as one pooled group. These data are taken from a study of T cell responses to AZD1222 COVID-19 vaccine. Overall study results and limits: There were repertoire samples only from the period after the peak T cell response. Across the whole spike, CD4 TCRs peaked at regions 160-218 and 743-854. Females made up more of the donors, who were largely white British, and clonal diversity may have come out too low.

The CDR3 contains 14 residues. Trimming removed 5 bases at V and 2 bases at J, with 13 bases between. The V gene's germline CDR1 is SQVTM and CDR2 ANQGSEA. Sequenced by immunoSEQ multiplex PCR; TCRdb stores in-frame clones only, minus some. Of approximately 140,000 clones in the sample, approximately 90% were seen once. The sample was peripheral blood, taken 28 days after the second AZD1222 dose. V is TRBV29-1 and J is TRBJ2-1; D is undetermined. The sequence was obtained from an adult who received the AZD1222 COVID-19 vaccine. CDR3 DNA: TGCAGCGTTTTACTGGGAAGGACCTACAATGAGCAGTTCTTC. Residues: CSVLLGRTYNEQFF.